The present T cell receptor (beta chain) was sequenced within a study of pediatric ulcerative colitis. Notes on the study in general: Repertoires came from total lymphocyte DNA, not specific subsets. Acute severe colitis showed lower rectal diversity from clonal expansions. Blood-rectal clonal overlap within each person was significantly higher in ulcerative colitis patients than controls.

TCRdb's copy holds only in-frame clones and misses some; the assay was immunoSEQ multiplex PCR. Of some 57,000 clones in the sample, 80% to 90% were seen once. The length of the CDR3 is 16 residues. Per germline, CDR1 SNHLY and CDR2 FYNNEI. V lost 6 bases, J lost 7 bases, and 12 bases stayed unmatched. This clone was counted once. Its specificity is not known. Control subjects, colonoscoped for suspected IBD, had macroscopically and histologically normal endoscopy. The specimen was blood. J is TRBJ2-1 and V is TRBV2; 10 bases are shared with TRBD2. This receptor was identified in a boy younger than 18 who was a control in a study of pediatric ulcerative colitis. The CDR3: CASRQYSGGAGNEQFF. In DNA form, the CDR3 reads TGTGCCAGCAGACAATACAGCGGGGGGGCCGGGAATGAGCAGTTCTTC.